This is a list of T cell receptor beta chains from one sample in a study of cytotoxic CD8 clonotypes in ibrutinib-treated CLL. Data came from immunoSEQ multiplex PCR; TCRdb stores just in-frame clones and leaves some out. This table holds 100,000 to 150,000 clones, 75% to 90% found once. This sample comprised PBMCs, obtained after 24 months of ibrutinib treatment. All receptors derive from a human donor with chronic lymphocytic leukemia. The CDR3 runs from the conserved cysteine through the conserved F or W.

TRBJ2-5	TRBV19	CASSADRGKTQYF
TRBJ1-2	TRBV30	CAWGQGGGYTF
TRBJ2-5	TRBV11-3	CASSLGQRGGTLQETQYF
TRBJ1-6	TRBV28	CASSLPDRNNSPLHF
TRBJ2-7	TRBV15	CATSRDIRTVVGYEQYF
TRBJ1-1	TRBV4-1	CASSQVRGGTEAFF
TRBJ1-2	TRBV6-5	CASSYGRVDRGYGYTF
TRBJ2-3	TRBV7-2	CASSLGTVSTDTQYF
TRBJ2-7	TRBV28	CASSPGTSGGSEQYF
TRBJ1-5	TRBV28	CASSLGRGGQPQHF
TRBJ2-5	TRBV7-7	CASARSGGGETQYF
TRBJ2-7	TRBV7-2	CASSFLVAGGAYEQYF
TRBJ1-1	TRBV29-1	CSVDRGGVEAFF
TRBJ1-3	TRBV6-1	CASSERRAGSSGNTIYF
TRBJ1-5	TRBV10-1	CASSDPPGQLTHSNQPQHF
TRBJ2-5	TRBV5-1	CATTPGQGSRETQYF
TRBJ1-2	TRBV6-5	CASSTGTDYGYTF
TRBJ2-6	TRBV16	CASSQRGRQGLSGANVLTF
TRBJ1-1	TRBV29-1	CSVVPSAQGQGAFF
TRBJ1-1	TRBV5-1	CASSDQGKTEAFF
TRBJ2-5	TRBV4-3	CASSHRGAGAQYF
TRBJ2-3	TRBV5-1	CASSPGVELSADTQYF